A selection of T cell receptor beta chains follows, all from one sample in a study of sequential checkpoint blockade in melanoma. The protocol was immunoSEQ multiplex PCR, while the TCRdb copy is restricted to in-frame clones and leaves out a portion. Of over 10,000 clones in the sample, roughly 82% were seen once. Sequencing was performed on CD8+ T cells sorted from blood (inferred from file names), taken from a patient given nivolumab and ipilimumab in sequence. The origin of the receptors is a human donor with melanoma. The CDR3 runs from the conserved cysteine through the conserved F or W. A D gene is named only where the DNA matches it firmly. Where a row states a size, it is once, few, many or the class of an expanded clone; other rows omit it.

TGTGCCAGCAGCCCCGAGGGGGGGGGTGACCTGACTTTC	CASSPEGGGDLTF	TRBV7-8	TRBJ2-6	NA	NA
TGCGCCAGCAGCTCGACAGGAACAGATACGCAGTATTTT	CASSSTGTDTQYF	TRBV5-1	TRBJ2-3	NA	NA
TGTGCTAGTGGTTTGGGGACAGGGAACAATCAGCCCCAGCATTTT	CASGLGTGNNQPQHF	TRBV12-5	TRBJ1-5	NA	TRBD1
TGTGCCAGCAGCCTAACCTGGGACACCCGAGTGGACTATGGCTACACCTTC	CASSLTWDTRVDYGYTF	TRBV9	TRBJ1-2	NA	NA
TGTGCCAGCAGCCTGGGACAGGATGACACCGGGGAGCTGTTTTTT	CASSLGQDDTGELFF	TRBV5-5	TRBJ2-2	NA	TRBD1
TGCGCCAGCACCTCGGACAGTGAAAAGACCACAGATACGCAGTATTTT	CASTSDSEKTTDTQYF	TRBV5-1	TRBJ2-3	NA	NA
TGTGCCAGCAGCTTCAGCCTAGACCCTTACAATGAGCAGTTCTTC	CASSFSLDPYNEQFF	TRBV7-3	TRBJ2-1	NA	NA
TGTGCCAGCAGCTCTCCCGGCGGAGGGTGGACCAAAAACATTCAGTACTTC	CASSSPGGGWTKNIQYF	TRBV7-9	TRBJ2-4	NA	NA
TGTGCCTGGAGTCGGGTAGAATCGGAGACCCAGTACTTC	CAWSRVESETQYF	TRBV30	TRBJ2-5	NA	NA
TGTGCCAGCAGTTTATCGAAAGGCGGGGCCTACGAGCAGTACTTC	CASSLSKGGAYEQYF	TRBV27	TRBJ2-7	NA	NA
TGTGCCAGCAGCCGGAGGGAGGGCCGCACAGATACGCAGTATTTT	CASSRREGRTDTQYF	TRBV5-4	TRBJ2-3	NA	TRBD2
TGTGCCAGCAGCCGACAGGGACAGAACAATGAGCAGTTCTTC	CASSRQGQNNEQFF	TRBV4-2	TRBJ2-1	NA	TRBD1
TGTGCCAGCATTACAGACAGCTCGTTTAGGACTGAAGCTTTCTTT	CASITDSSFRTEAFF	TRBV6-1	TRBJ1-1	NA	NA
TGTGCCAGCAGTGAGGGACTGTCCTACGAGCAGTACTTC	CASSEGLSYEQYF	TRBV2	TRBJ2-7	NA	NA
TGTGCCAGCAGCTTACTCTCAGGGTCTGGGGCCAACGTCCTGACTTTC	CASSLLSGSGANVLTF	TRBV11-2	TRBJ2-6	NA	NA
TGCGCCAGCAGCCACAAAGACCGGGACCTAGCGGGGGTGTATTTT	CASSHKDRDLAGVYF	TRBV4-3	TRBJ2-3	NA	TRBD2
TGTGCCAGCAGTACACTAGCGACTTACAATGAGCAGTTCTTC	CASSTLATYNEQFF	TRBV27	TRBJ2-1	NA	TRBD2
TGTGCCAGCAGCATGAGCGGGAGGTTGGATGAGCAGTTCTTC	CASSMSGRLDEQFF	TRBV9	TRBJ2-1	few	TRBD2
TGTGCCAGCAGCTTTACTAGCACCTACGAGCAGTACTTC	CASSFTSTYEQYF	TRBV28	TRBJ2-7	few	NA
TGTGCCAGCAGTTACTCGATCGGTAACCTAAACAATGAGCAGTTCTTC	CASSYSIGNLNNEQFF	TRBV6-5	TRBJ2-1	NA	NA
TGTGCCAGCAGCCCCGGGACAGGTTACAATGAGCAGTTCTTC	CASSPGTGYNEQFF	TRBV5-4	TRBJ2-1	NA	TRBD1
TGCAGCGTTGAGACAGGGGTACCCTACGAGCAGTACTTC	CSVETGVPYEQYF	TRBV29-1	TRBJ2-7	NA	TRBD1
TGTGCCAGCAGCCAAGTTAGCGTGGGGTCCGCCGAGCAGTACTTC	CASSQVSVGSAEQYF	TRBV5-3	TRBJ2-7	NA	NA
TGTGCCAGCAGTTTGGGCCTAGCGGGTAACACCGGGGAGCTGTTTTTT	CASSLGLAGNTGELFF	TRBV27	TRBJ2-2	few	TRBD2
TGTGCCAGCAGCACCCGGACTCGCAACAATGAGCAGTTCTTC	CASSTRTRNNEQFF	TRBV9	TRBJ2-1	NA	NA
TGTGCCAGCAGTTTAGTTGTGCGGGCGAGCTCCTACGAGCAGTACTTC	CASSLVVRASSYEQYF	TRBV28	TRBJ2-7	NA	NA
TGCAGCGTTAGGACGGCGGTCCCGGGGGGCTACACCTTC	CSVRTAVPGGYTF	TRBV29-1	TRBJ1-2	NA	NA
TGTGCCAGCAGCGTAGGGACTAGCGGGGAGGAGGGGACCCAGTACTTC	CASSVGTSGEEGTQYF	TRBV7-2	TRBJ2-5	NA	TRBD2
TGTGCCAGCAGTGAGTGGGTCGGGCAAGAGACCCAGTACTTC	CASSEWVGQETQYF	TRBV6-9	TRBJ2-5	few	NA
TGTGCCAGCAGTGCGAACAGGGGCGCCTACAATGAGCAGTTCTTC	CASSANRGAYNEQFF	TRBV27	TRBJ2-1	NA	TRBD1
TGTGCCAGCAGCTTCTGGCGGGGGGACTACGAGCAGTACTTC	CASSFWRGDYEQYF	TRBV11-1	TRBJ2-7	once	TRBD2
TGCAGTGCTACTACGGGAGAGCAGTACTTC	CSATTGEQYF	TRBV20-1	TRBJ2-7	NA	NA
TGTGCCAGCAGCTTTCGGCAGGCCATTTCCTACGAGCAGTACTTC	CASSFRQAISYEQYF	TRBV7-6	TRBJ2-7	NA	NA
TGTGCCAGCACCAACAGGGGGGCTAATGAAAAACTGTTTTTT	CASTNRGANEKLFF	TRBV6-1	TRBJ1-4	NA	TRBD1
TGTGCCAGCAGCTTCGGACTAGCGGGAGGGGTGCAGTTCTTC	CASSFGLAGGVQFF	TRBV7-9	TRBJ2-1	NA	TRBD2
TGTGCCAGCACCCTAGGGGGTGGCAGCTTTGGGCCCCAGCATTTT	CASTLGGGSFGPQHF	TRBV7-2	TRBJ1-5	NA	NA
TGTGCCAGCAGCCTCTGGGACCGCGGAGGGACTGAAGCTTTCTTT	CASSLWDRGGTEAFF	TRBV9	TRBJ1-1	NA	NA
TGTGCCAGCAGCGTAGGGGCAGGGGCTGGGGCCAACGTCCTGACTTTC	CASSVGAGAGANVLTF	TRBV9	TRBJ2-6	NA	NA
TGTGCCAGCAGCGTCGACAGGGGGCCCTACCAAGAGACCCAGTACTTC	CASSVDRGPYQETQYF	TRBV7-9	TRBJ2-5	NA	TRBD1
TGTGCCAGCAGCCCCTGGGCGGGAAGCTCCTACGAGCAGTACTTC	CASSPWAGSSYEQYF	TRBV28	TRBJ2-7	NA	NA
TGTGCCATCAGTCTGACTAGTCGGGTGCAAGAGACCCAGTACTTC	CAISLTSRVQETQYF	TRBV10-3	TRBJ2-5	NA	NA
TGTGCCACCGACTACACCCAACTTTCCTACAATGAGCAGTTCTTC	CATDYTQLSYNEQFF	TRBV6-1	TRBJ2-1	NA	NA
TGTGCCAGCAGCCCCGGCGGGGTGGGAAACGAGCAGTACTTC	CASSPGGVGNEQYF	TRBV7-2	TRBJ2-7	NA	NA
TGCAGCGTTGAAGGTCGCCAAGAGACCCAGTACTTC	CSVEGRQETQYF	TRBV29-1	TRBJ2-5	NA	NA
TGTGCCAGCAGCTTGGAACCTACCTACGAGCAGTACTTC	CASSLEPTYEQYF	TRBV5-4	TRBJ2-7	hyperexpanded	NA
TGTGCCAGCACCCGAATACTAGCGGGAGATGGGGATGAGCAGTTCTTC	CASTRILAGDGDEQFF	TRBV28	TRBJ2-1	NA	TRBD2
TGTGCCAGCAGCTTAGGCTCGGGGAGCGAGCAGTACTTC	CASSLGSGSEQYF	TRBV7-6	TRBJ2-7	NA	NA
TGTGCCAGCAGCCAAGCAGGGGGCGGCAATCAGCCCCAGCATTTT	CASSQAGGGNQPQHF	TRBV5-4	TRBJ1-5	NA	TRBD1
TGCGCCAGCAGCTCCCCACCCCGGGAGTCTAACACTGAAGCTTTCTTT	CASSSPPRESNTEAFF	TRBV5-1	TRBJ1-1	few	NA
TGTGCCAGCAGCGCCAACAGGGTCCGGTATGAAAAACTGTTTTTT	CASSANRVRYEKLFF	TRBV7-8	TRBJ1-4	NA	NA
TGTGCCAGCAGCCCAGAGGGGGTAGCAACTAATGAAAAACTGTTTTTT	CASSPEGVATNEKLFF	TRBV9	TRBJ1-4	NA	NA
TGTGCCAGCAGCCAGCCTCCAGGGTTCGAGCAGTACTTC	CASSQPPGFEQYF	TRBV14	TRBJ2-7	NA	NA
TGTGCCAGCAGTTTGACTAGCGGGAGGCATGAGCAGTTCTTC	CASSLTSGRHEQFF	TRBV28	TRBJ2-1	NA	TRBD2
TGTGCCAGCAGCTTCTTTGCCTCCTTTAGCGGCCCGGTCGACGAGCAGTACTTC	CASSFFASFSGPVDEQYF	TRBV7-2	TRBJ2-7	NA	NA
TGTGCCAGCAGTTCCGTGGGGACTAGCGAAAAACTGTTTTTT	CASSSVGTSEKLFF	TRBV27	TRBJ1-4	few	NA
TGTGCCAGCAGCGTTGGGGGGGCGGGAGATACGCAGTATTTT	CASSVGGAGDTQYF	TRBV9	TRBJ2-3	NA	NA